These T cell receptor beta chains were read from a single sample in a study of T cells after yellow fever vaccination. TCRdb re-called the 5' RACE reads through MiXCR, storing one row per CDR3 protein. The table includes approximately 580,000 distinct CDR3 sequences, 17% detected once. Sequenced here: PBMCs, sampled 4 to 5 days after the first yellow fever vaccination. The receptors derive from a young man who received the YFV17D yellow fever vaccine. Both conserved end residues are part of each CDR3. D genes are given only for firm matches. Clone size is not always given. Where it is, it says once, few, many or a class for expanded clones.

d_call	v_call	j_call	clone_size	cdr3_nt	cdr3_aa
NA	TRBV5-6	TRBJ2-3	many	TGTGCCAGCAGCTTGGATCTTCCGGGGGGCAGGGATACGCAGTATTTT	CASSLDLPGGRDTQYF
NA	TRBV7-2	TRBJ1-1	NA	TGTGCCAGCAGCCAAAGGGTGGTCCAGGGGTCTGAAGCTTTCTTT	CASSQRVVQGSEAFF
NA	TRBV19	TRBJ1-6	few	TGTGCCAGTACCCTCCGGGGAGGGCCTTATAATTCACCCCTCCACTTT	CASTLRGGPYNSPLHF
NA	TRBV3-1	TRBJ2-2	few	TGTGCCAGCAGCCAAGATCCAGTCGTGGGGGAGCTGTTTTTT	CASSQDPVVGELFF
NA	TRBV4-1	TRBJ2-1	NA	TGCGCCAGCAGCCAAGGAGGGACGGGGGGCCGCAATGAGCAGTTCTTC	CASSQGGTGGRNEQFF
NA	TRBV9	TRBJ1-6	few	TGTGCCAGCAGCGTCCGGGGCAATAATTCACCCCTCCACTTT	CASSVRGNNSPLHF
NA	TRBV4-1	TRBJ2-7	many	TGCGCCAGCAGCCAAGCCCCCACGGACAGCTACGAGCAGTACTTC	CASSQAPTDSYEQYF
NA	TRBV6-2/TRBV6-3	TRBJ1-2	NA	TGTGCCAGCGGCAGTGGAGGCTACACCTTC	CASGSGGYTF
NA	TRBV11-2	TRBJ2-3	NA	TGTGCCAGCAGCCCGCTTAAAATTTCTAGCACAGATACGCAGTATTTT	CASSPLKISSTDTQYF
NA	TRBV29-1	TRBJ2-3	few	TGCAGCGTTGTGTGGGCAGGCACAGATACGCAGTATTTT	CSVVWAGTDTQYF
NA	TRBV7-9	TRBJ2-3	few	TGTGCCAGCAGCGGGAATACGCAGTATTTT	CASSGNTQYF
TRBD2	TRBV5-5	TRBJ2-1	few	TGTGCCAGCAGCGAGGGACTAGTCGGCGAGCAGTTCTTC	CASSEGLVGEQFF
TRBD2	TRBV7-9	TRBJ2-1	few	TGTGCCAGCAGCTCTCAGCGGGGGGGCAATGAGCAGTTCTTC	CASSSQRGGNEQFF
NA	TRBV7-2	TRBJ2-3	NA	TGTGCCAGCAGCTTAGGTCCAGGGTCCACAGATACGCAGTATTTT	CASSLGPGSTDTQYF
NA	TRBV4-2	TRBJ1-5	NA	TGTGCCAGCAGCCTTAGGGACAATCAGCCCCAGCATTTT	CASSLRDNQPQHF
TRBD1	TRBV30	TRBJ2-7	few	TGTGCCTGGAAAGTCCAGGGGGCGCGGGAGCAGTACTTC	CAWKVQGAREQYF
TRBD1	TRBV3-1	TRBJ2-1	NA	TGTGCCAGCAGCCATGCATACAGGACAGGGCGGGTGGCCTACAATGAGCAGTTCTTC	CASSHAYRTGRVAYNEQFF
NA	TRBV7-3	TRBJ2-1	NA	TGTGCCAGCAGCTTAAAGGGAAGGGCCAATGAGCAGTTCTTC	CASSLKGRANEQFF
NA	TRBV10-3	TRBJ2-3	few	TGTGCCATCAGTTCCCCAGGCGCAGATACGCAGTATTTT	CAISSPGADTQYF
NA	TRBV20-1	TRBJ2-1	few	TGCAGTCCAAATCTGTCCTACAATGAGCAGTTCTTC	CSPNLSYNEQFF